A selection of T cell receptor beta chains follows, all from one sample in a study of early T cells in non-severe SARS-CoV-2 infection. TCRdb recomputed calls from the 5' RACE reads with MiXCR, one row per CDR3 protein. This sample has tens of thousands of distinct CDR3 sequences, with about 12% found just once. The material sequenced was whole blood. The receptors here all came from an adult who was a healthcare worker with PCR-confirmed SARS-CoV-2 infection or an uninfected control (not recorded which). Each CDR3 is given with its conserved first and last residue. D genes are given only for firm matches. Expanded clones get a size class; other rows say once, few or many, or leave the size out.

j_call v_call clone_size d_call cdr3_aa cdr3_nt
TRBJ2-1 TRBV7-2 few - CASSLLQTGEQFF TGTGCCAGCAGCCTACTGCAGACAGGTGAGCAGTTCTTC
TRBJ2-3 TRBV4-2 many - CASSQDLGVTDTQYF TGTGCCAGCAGCCAAGATCTGGGGGTGACAGATACGCAGTATTTT
TRBJ2-5 TRBV10-3 many - CAISESGTGALETQYF TGTGCCATCAGTGAGTCGGGGACGGGGGCCTTAGAGACCCAGTACTTC
TRBJ2-5 TRBV7-2 many - CASSLVASDPQETQYF TGTGCCAGCAGCTTAGTAGCGTCTGACCCCCAAGAGACCCAGTACTTC
TRBJ2-2 TRBV29-1 few TRBD2 CSAVATSGTTGELFF TGCAGCGCCGTGGCAACTAGCGGGACCACCGGGGAGCTGTTTTTT
TRBJ2-1 TRBV4-3 - TRBD2 CASSQDAASGANEQFF TGCGCCAGCAGCCAAGATGCGGCTAGCGGGGCCAATGAGCAGTTCTTC
TRBJ2-7 TRBV6-1 few TRBD1 CASIPVRGSHEQYF TGTGCCAGCATCCCTGTCAGGGGGTCCCACGAGCAGTACTTC
TRBJ2-6 TRBV12-3/TRBV12-4 many - CASSFFGGANVLTF TGTGCCAGCAGCTTTTTTGGTGGGGCCAACGTCCTGACTTTC
TRBJ2-5 TRBV7-6 many - CASSPNTETQYF TGTGCCAGCAGCCCGAACACGGAGACCCAGTACTTC
TRBJ1-5 TRBV6-2/TRBV6-3 many - CASSLGSGGFQPQHF TGTGCCAGCAGTTTGGGCAGTGGGGGGTTTCAGCCCCAGCATTTT
TRBJ1-2 TRBV6-1 many - CASSERQVNYGYTF TGTGCCAGCAGTGAGAGACAGGTGAACTATGGCTACACCTTC
TRBJ2-5 TRBV4-3 - TRBD2 CASSQEREGTETQYF TGCGCCAGCAGCCAAGAGAGGGAGGGGACGGAGACCCAGTACTTC
TRBJ1-1 TRBV20-1 - - CSALKPRGTEAFF TGCAGTGCTCTTAAGCCAAGGGGCACTGAAGCTTTCTTT
TRBJ2-2 TRBV7-9 many TRBD1 CASSLWGTANTGELFF TGTGCCAGCAGCCTCTGGGGGACAGCGAACACCGGGGAGCTGTTTTTT
TRBJ2-7 TRBV25-1 - TRBD1 CASSGFRDSFSYEQYF TGTGCCAGCAGTGGATTCCGGGACAGCTTCTCCTACGAGCAGTACTTC
TRBJ2-1 TRBV5-1 many - CASRTTGSSYNEQFF TGCGCCAGCCGGACGACAGGCAGCTCCTACAATGAGCAGTTCTTC
TRBJ1-1 TRBV7-9 many - CASSFWPNTEAFF TGTGCCAGCAGCTTCTGGCCAAACACTGAAGCTTTCTTT
TRBJ2-3 TRBV20-1 - TRBD1 CSASEGARTDTQYF TGCAGTGCTAGTGAGGGGGCTCGCACAGATACGCAGTATTTT
TRBJ2-5 TRBV20-1 - TRBD1 CSASIQGARETQYF TGCAGTGCTAGTATACAGGGGGCTCGGGAGACCCAGTACTTC
TRBJ2-5 TRBV7-9 few - CASSLFVRETQYF TGTGCCAGCAGCTTATTTGTCCGGGAGACCCAGTACTTC
TRBJ2-1 TRBV12-3/TRBV12-4 - TRBD1 CASSYLSGGANEQFF TGTGCCAGCAGTTATTTGTCAGGGGGCGCAAATGAGCAGTTCTTC
TRBJ1-1 TRBV28 few TRBD1 CASSSGTVNTEAFF TGTGCCAGCAGTTCCGGGACAGTTAACACTGAAGCTTTCTTT
TRBJ1-5 TRBV4-3 many - CASSQAGDQPQHF TGCGCCAGCAGCCAAGCAGGGGATCAGCCCCAGCATTTT
TRBJ2-7 TRBV6-1 many - CASSEAAADYSYEQYF TGTGCCAGCAGTGAAGCTGCAGCAGACTACTCCTACGAGCAGTACTTC
TRBJ2-5 TRBV28 - TRBD1 CASSFYRGRETQYF TGTGCCAGCAGTTTTTACAGGGGTCGGGAGACCCAGTACTTC
TRBJ2-3 TRBV11-2 many - CASSLYSFGPLGPSKPHDTQYF TGTGCCAGCAGCTTATATTCCTTCGGGCCATTGGGACCTTCTAAACCCCACGATACGCAGTATTTT
TRBJ1-4 TRBV7-9 many - CASSSDSVTNEKLFF TGTGCCAGCAGCTCGGACAGCGTGACTAATGAAAAACTGTTTTTT
TRBJ2-4 TRBV11-2 many TRBD2 CASSLKGSSGIKNIQYF TGTGCCAGCAGCTTGAAGGGATCCAGCGGGATCAAAAACATTCAGTACTTC
TRBJ2-7 TRBV11-2 - TRBD2 CASSLGSGGPTYEQYF TGTGCCAGCAGCTTAGGTAGCGGGGGGCCGACCTACGAGCAGTACTTC
TRBJ2-1 TRBV5-1 many TRBD2 CASSLGSGRAYNEQFF TGCGCCAGCAGCTTGGGTAGCGGGAGGGCCTACAATGAGCAGTTCTTC
TRBJ2-3 TRBV20-1 many TRBD2 CSASSLAGGWADTQYF TGCAGTGCTAGCTCTCTAGCGGGGGGTTGGGCAGATACGCAGTATTTT
TRBJ1-1 TRBV11-1 many TRBD1 CASSLESRGRITEAFF TGTGCCAGCAGCTTAGAAAGCAGGGGGAGGATCACTGAAGCTTTCTTT
TRBJ2-3 TRBV29-1 many TRBD2 CSVVGTSTQYF TGCAGCGTTGTAGGGACTAGCACGCAGTATTTT
TRBJ2-7 TRBV7-2 few - CASSLERRNEQYF TGTGCCAGCAGCTTAGAGCGACGAAACGAGCAGTACTTC
TRBJ2-1 TRBV12-3/TRBV12-4 many - CASTPGLTNNEQFF TGTGCCAGCACCCCCGGACTTACCAACAATGAGCAGTTCTTC
TRBJ2-5 TRBV12-3/TRBV12-4 few TRBD1 CASSLSGQGQETQYF TGTGCCAGCAGTTTATCGGGACAGGGACAAGAGACCCAGTACTTC
TRBJ2-5 TRBV20-1 many TRBD1 CSANRGETQYF TGCAGTGCGAACAGGGGGGAGACCCAGTACTTC
TRBJ2-7 TRBV29-1 few TRBD2 CSVRAGGLYEQYF TGCAGCGTTAGAGCGGGAGGCCTCTACGAGCAGTACTTC
TRBJ2-2 TRBV6-5 - - CASTQWGNTGELFF TGTGCCAGCACCCAGTGGGGGAACACCGGGGAGCTGTTTTTT
TRBJ2-7 TRBV7-8 many TRBD2 CASSGSGTSGYEQYF TGTGCCAGCAGCGGATCCGGGACTAGCGGCTACGAGCAGTACTTC
TRBJ2-1 TRBV14 - TRBD2 CASSQGLAGKSYLYNEQFF TGTGCCAGCAGCCAAGGACTAGCGGGGAAGTCGTACCTATACAATGAGCAGTTCTTC
TRBJ2-2 TRBV11-2 once TRBD1 CASSLEDRIGTGELFF TGTGCCAGCAGCTTAGAGGACAGGATCGGGACCGGGGAGCTGTTTTTT
TRBJ2-3 TRBV28 - TRBD2 CASSLFRLAGERFWTDTQYF TGTGCCAGCAGTTTATTTCGACTAGCGGGAGAACGGTTTTGGACAGATACGCAGTATTTT
TRBJ1-5 TRBV11-2 few - CASSLDGGIRPQHF TGTGCCAGCAGCTTAGATGGGGGAATCAGACCCCAGCATTTT
TRBJ1-2 TRBV7-2 - - CASSLVVDGYTF TGTGCCAGCAGCTTAGTTGTAGATGGCTACACCTTC
TRBJ2-7 TRBV24-1 few - CATSIYEQYF TGTGCCACCAGCATCTACGAGCAGTACTTC
TRBJ1-3 TRBV7-2 few - CATSFSGNTIYF TGTGCCACCTCTTTCTCTGGAAACACCATATATTTT
TRBJ1-6 TRBV30 few - CAWSVTSKGSRGF TGTGCCTGGAGTGTAACGTCCAAGGGCAGTCGGGGCTTT
TRBJ2-7 TRBV7-6 many TRBD1 CASSLGGTVSSRPYEQYF TGTGCCAGCAGCTTAGGGGGGACAGTCTCTTCGAGGCCCTACGAGCAGTACTTC
TRBJ1-2 TRBV20-1 many TRBD1 CSASYPGQIYGYTF TGCAGTGCTAGTTACCCGGGACAGATTTATGGCTACACCTTC
TRBJ1-2 TRBV4-2 few - CASSHSRGEGYTF TGTGCCAGCAGCCACTCTCGAGGGGAAGGCTACACCTTC
TRBJ1-4 TRBV7-2 - - CASSLAVHVNEKLFF TGTGCCAGCAGCTTAGCCGTCCACGTTAATGAAAAACTGTTTTTT